This T cell receptor beta chain was observed in a study of CD8+ T cells in alopecia areata. Study summary: Treated patients were dosed with oral tofacitinib, taking 5 to 10 mg twice daily.

Notes on the study in general: The study found that many expanded lesional clones persisted in scalp and blood during tofacitinib.

The treatment: oral pan-JAK inhibitor, 5-10 mg twice daily. Lesional scalp punch biopsies and peripheral blood came from alopecia areata patients. Comment on this clone: Its antigen is not known.

Extracted RNA was reverse transcribed into cDNA, the sequencing template. Clones were sequenced by immunoSEQ multiplex PCR, and TCRdb holds only the in-frame ones, with some missing. The sample records fewer than 200,000 clones, about three fifths being singletons. This specimen was CD4+ T cells sorted from blood, taken at approximately week 56, from a patient treated with tofacitinib. This receptor was obtained from a human donor with alopecia areata.

The DNA of the CDR3 is TGTGCCAGCAGCGTCCAACCCTCAGGGGGCTATGGCTACACCTTC. Amino acid sequence: CASSVQPSGGYGYTF. The chain is built from TRBV9 and TRBJ1-2; 7 bases are shared with TRBD1. V dropped 2 bases and J dropped 4; count of bases not matched to a gene: 8. Germline values: CDR1 SGDLS, CDR2 YYNGEE. This CDR3 is built from 15 residues.